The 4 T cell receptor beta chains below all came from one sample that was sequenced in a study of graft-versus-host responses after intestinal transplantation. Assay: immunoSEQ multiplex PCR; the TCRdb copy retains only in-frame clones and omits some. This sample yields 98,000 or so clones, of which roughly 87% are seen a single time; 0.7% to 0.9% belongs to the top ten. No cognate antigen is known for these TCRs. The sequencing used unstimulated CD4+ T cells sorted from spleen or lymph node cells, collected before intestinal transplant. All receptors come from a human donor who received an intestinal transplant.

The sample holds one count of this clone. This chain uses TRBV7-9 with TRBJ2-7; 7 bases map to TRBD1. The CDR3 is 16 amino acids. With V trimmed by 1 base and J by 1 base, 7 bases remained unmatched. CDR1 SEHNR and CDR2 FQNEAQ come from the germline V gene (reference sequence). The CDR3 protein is CASSLDKTGKSYEQYF. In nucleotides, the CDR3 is TGTGCCAGCAGCTTAGACAAGACAGGGAAGTCCTACGAGCAGTACTTC.

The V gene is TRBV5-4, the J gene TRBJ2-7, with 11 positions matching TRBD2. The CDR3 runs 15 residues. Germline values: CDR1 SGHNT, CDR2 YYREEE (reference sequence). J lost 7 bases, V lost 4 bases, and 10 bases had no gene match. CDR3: CASSGSGRASGEQYF. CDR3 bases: TGTGCCAGCAGCGGTAGCGGGAGGGCCTCGGGGGAGCAGTACTTC.

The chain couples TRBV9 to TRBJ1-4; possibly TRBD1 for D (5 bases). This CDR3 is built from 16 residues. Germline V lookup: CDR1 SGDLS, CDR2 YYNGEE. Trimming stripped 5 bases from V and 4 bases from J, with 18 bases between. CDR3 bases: TGTGCCAGCAGTCGGGGGATCCGGGACGTTAATGAAAAACTGTTTTTT. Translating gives CASSRGIRDVNEKLFF.

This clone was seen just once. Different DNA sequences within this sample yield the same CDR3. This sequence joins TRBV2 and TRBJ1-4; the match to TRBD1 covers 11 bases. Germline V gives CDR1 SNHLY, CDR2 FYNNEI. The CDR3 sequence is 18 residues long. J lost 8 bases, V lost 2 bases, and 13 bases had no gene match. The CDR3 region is CASSEMDRGPVVNEKLFF. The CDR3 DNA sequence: TGTGCCAGCAGTGAAATGGACAGGGGGCCGGTGGTAAACGAAAAACTGTTTTTT.